Following are 27 T cell receptor beta chains from one sample sequenced in a study of T cell repertoires in cytomegalovirus infection. The antigens these receptors bind are not known. TCRdb analysed the reads with MiXCR anew, one entry per CDR3 protein. Among about 89,000 distinct CDR3 sequences listed, 25% to 30% were seen once. Source: CD8+ T cells from cultured PBMCs, taken from culture after CMV antigen stimulation. Source of these receptors: a human donor in good health (CMV status not recorded). Some clones in this sample may be carry-over from other donors' samples.

The CDR3 DNA follows: TGTGCCAGCAGCTACCGGACCAGCACAGATACGCAGTATTTT. This codes for CASSYRTSTDTQYF. This chain joins TRBV7-9 and TRBJ2-3; D unresolved. The CDR3 is made up of 14 amino acids. Germline CDR1 and CDR2: SEHNR and FQNEAQ (reference sequence). Trimming pared 4 bases from V and 0 bases from J, leaving 8 bases between.

The J gene is TRBJ2-7, the V gene TRBV20-1; D is ambiguous. V was cut by 1 base and J by 3 bases, with 16 bases left in between. Germline V gives CDR1 DFQATT, CDR2 SNEGSKA (reference sequence). The CDR3 covers 15 residues. CDR3 bases: TGCAGTGCTAGAGTCCTGGCAGCGAGCCTCTACGAGCAGTACTTC. Its protein is CSARVLAASLYEQYF.

There are many counts of this clonotype. The rearrangement uses TRBV10-2 and TRBJ2-5, with 9 nucleotides matching TRBD2. This CDR3 has 14 residues. V was pared by 7 bases and J by 5 bases, with 8 bases of the junction left unmatched. The germline V gene has CDR1 WSHSY and CDR2 SAAADI. The CDR3 sequence is CASNRAGGLETQYF. The CDR3 DNA reads TGCGCCAGCAATCGAGCGGGGGGCTTGGAGACCCAGTACTTC.

The chain couples TRBV14 to TRBJ2-5; 7 bases fit TRBD2. The V gene's germline CDR1 is SGHDN and CDR2 FVKESK. The CDR3 contains 13 residues. V gave up 7 bases and J gave up 4 bases; unmatched junction bases: 6. The CDR3 DNA reads as TGTGCCAGCAATGCGGGAGTTCTAGAGACCCAGTACTTC. Protein: CASNAGVLETQYF.

The chain couples TRBV20-1 to TRBJ2-7, with 10 bases aligning to TRBD2. Germline CDR1 reads DFQATT; CDR2 reads SNEGSKA (reference sequence). This CDR3 has 18 amino acids. Losses at the gene ends were 0 bases for V and 2 bases for J; bases not matched to a gene: 13. The chain's CDR3 is CSARDRDSGGYSTYEQYF. The CDR3 DNA sequence: TGCAGTGCTAGAGATCGGGATAGCGGGGGGTATTCAACCTACGAGCAGTACTTC.

This clonotype was observed a handful of times. The chain is built from TRBV7-9 and TRBJ1-3; D is undetermined. Trimming took off 5 bases at V and 7 bases at J, with 6 bases between the two ends. The CDR3 is 11 residues long. Germline V gene data show CDR1 as SEHNR and CDR2 as FQNEAQ (reference sequence). CDR3 in DNA: TGTGCCAGCAGCGGGTGGAACACCATATATTTT. This encodes CASSGWNTIYF.

This sequence joins TRBV7-8 and TRBJ1-6; tentatively, D is TRBD1 (5 bases). Between the trimmed V and J ends, which lost 6 bases and 10 bases, there was a span of 19 bases. In germline, CDR1 is SGHVS, CDR2 FQNEAQ. The CDR3 is made up of 15 amino acids. The CDR3 sequence is CASRDSEQLASPLHF. The CDR3 coding sequence is TGTGCCAGCAGAGACAGTGAGCAATTAGCCTCACCCCTCCACTTT.

This clonotype was observed many times. The chain recombines TRBV7-9 with TRBJ2-7, with D possibly TRBD1 on 5 matching bases. V was cut by 5 bases and J by 3 bases, with 17 bases left in between. The CDR3 is 15 amino acids. The germline V gene encodes CDR1 SEHNR and CDR2 FQNEAQ (reference sequence). The CDR3 coding sequence is TGTGCCAGCAGCGACCCTGGGGCCTCGTTCTACGAGCAGTACTTC. This sequence encodes CASSDPGASFYEQYF. Using reference TRBV7-9 and TRBJ2-7 for the parts outside the CDR3, the full variable domain is DTGVSQNPRHKITKRGQNVTFRCDPISEHNRLYWYRQTLGQGPEFLTYFQNEAQLEKSRLLSDRFSAERPKGSFSTLEIQRTEQGDSAMYLCASSDPGASFYEQYFGPGTRLTVT.

This clonotype was counted a few times. The chain is built from TRBV19 and TRBJ2-5, with a weak D call TRBD1 (5 bases). V lost 4 bases and J 1 base, leaving 13 bases between the germline ends. CDR3 length: 15 residues. The V gene's germline CDR1 is LNHDA and CDR2 SQIVND (reference sequence). The DNA for the CDR3 is TGTGCCAGTAGTACGACAGCAACCCCCCAAGAGACCCAGTACTTC. As protein: CASSTTATPQETQYF.

This clonotype was counted between two and nine times. J is TRBJ1-2 and V is TRBV19; D gene uncertain. The CDR3 runs to 13 residues. Between the trimmed V and J ends, which lost 3 bases and 11 bases, there was a span of 16 bases. The germline CDR1 and CDR2 sequences are LNHDA and SQIVND (reference sequence). CDR3 bases: TGTGCCAGTAGTATCCCTCCTAATGCGGGATACACCTTC. This translates into CASSIPPNAGYTF.

As for this clonotype: A much larger clone sits a single nucleotide away, making a read error possible. The gene calls are TRBV2 and TRBJ2-7; weak D call: TRBD2 (6 bases). Germline V gene lookup returns CDR1 SNHLY and CDR2 FYNNEI. Trimming pared 8 bases from V and 1 base from J, leaving 15 bases between. The CDR3 has 14 residues. CDR3 residues: CASVDGTVSYEQYF. The CDR3 DNA follows: TGTGCCAGCGTTGACGGGACTGTATCCTACGAGCAGTACTTC.

The chain recombines TRBV29-1 with TRBJ1-6; D is unclear. Germline values: CDR1 SQVTM, CDR2 ANQGSEA. Trimming removed 0 bases from V and 10 bases from J, with 10 bases in between. The CDR3 is 13 residues long. The CDR3, as DNA: TGCAGCGTTGAAGATTCTCGGGGATCACCCCTCCACTTT. Its translation is CSVEDSRGSPLHF.

The genes are TRBV7-9 and TRBJ2-7, with TRBD1 identical over 9 bases. The V gene end was trimmed by 6 bases and the J gene end by 2 bases; junction bases not matched to a gene: 11. This CDR3 contains 16 residues. Per germline, CDR1 SEHNR and CDR2 FQNEAQ (reference sequence). The CDR3 loop reads CASSSSGTGRPYEQYF. CDR3 sequence (DNA): TGTGCCAGCAGTTCATCCGGGACAGGGAGGCCCTACGAGCAGTACTTC. Full variable domain (remainder filled in from reference TRBV7-9 and TRBJ2-7): DTGVSQNPRHKITKRGQNVTFRCDPISEHNRLYWYRQTLGQGPEFLTYFQNEAQLEKSRLLSDRFSAERPKGSFSTLEIQRTEQGDSAMYLCASSSSGTGRPYEQYFGPGTRLTVT.

The chain carries TRBV7-8 and TRBJ2-5; 7 nucleotides match TRBD1. The trim removed 5 bases at V and 3 bases at J, leaving 9 bases unmatched. Germline V lookup: CDR1 SGHVS, CDR2 FQNEAQ. The CDR3 length is 15 residues. CDR3 in DNA: TGTGCCAGCAGCCCCTTCACAGGGGAAAAAGAGACCCAGTACTTC. Translated: CASSPFTGEKETQYF.

Only a few counts were recorded for this clonotype. This chain connects TRBV12-3 or TRBV12-4 to TRBJ2-3; 9 bases align to TRBD1. The CDR3 covers 13 residues. V shed 6 bases, J shed 5 bases, and the junction held 3 bases outside the gene matches. This chain's CDR3 is CASRGTGLDTQYF. The CDR3 DNA reads TGTGCCAGCAGGGGGACAGGGTTAGATACGCAGTATTTT.

On this clonotype itself: It may be a read error: a sequence one base away is much more abundant. The V call is TRBV5-6, the J call TRBJ2-2, with a weak D call TRBD2 (5 bases). The CDR3 consists of 13 residues. Germline CDR1 is SGHDT and CDR2 is YYEEEE. The CDR3 is CVSSIGGTGELFF. For the CDR3, the DNA is TGTGTCAGCAGCATCGGAGGTACCGGGGAGCTGTTTTTT.

This clonotype was observed many times. CDR3 in DNA: TGTGCCAGCAGCTCCCTTTTAAGGGAACCCCTCCACTTT. Protein sequence: CASSSLLREPLHF. The genes are TRBV7-3 and TRBJ1-6; D is unclear. The CDR3 extends over 13 amino acids. Germline-derived CDR1 and CDR2 are SGHTA and FQGTGA. Trimming took off 4 bases at V and 12 bases at J, with 13 bases between the two ends. Full variable domain (missing parts from reference TRBV7-3 and TRBJ1-6): GAGVSQTPSNKVTEKGKYVELRCDPISGHTALYWYRQSLGQGPEFLIYFQGTGAADDSGLPNDRFFAVRPEGSVSTLKIQRTERGDSAVYLCASSSLLREPLHFGNGTRLTVT.

The sample holds a few counts of this clonotype. This chain uses TRBV11-2 with TRBJ2-7, with 8 bases that match TRBD2. The CDR3 spans 15 residues. Germline CDR1 is SGHAT and CDR2 is FQNNGV. V was clipped by 5 bases and J by 3 bases; unmatched bases: 9. The CDR3 DNA sequence: TGTGCCAGCAGCCTGGGGGCGGGGGGATTCTACGAGCAGTACTTC. Protein sequence: CASSLGAGGFYEQYF.

About this clonotype itself: With a much larger clone just one base away, this may be a read error. V usage is TRBV4-1 and J usage is TRBJ1-1, with 9 bases fitting TRBD1. J gave up 9 bases and V 4 bases, and 15 bases lay outside the gene matches. The CDR3 length is 16 residues. Germline CDR1 is MGHRA and CDR2 is YSYEKL. The CDR3, as DNA: TGCGCCAGCAGCCCCACAGACTTCGACAGGGGGACTAAAGCTTTCTTT. Translating gives CASSPTDFDRGTKAFF.

J is TRBJ2-1 and V is TRBV7-3, with D tentatively TRBD1 (6 bases). Trimming removed 6 bases at V and 0 bases at J, with 15 bases between. Per germline, CDR1 SGHTA and CDR2 FQGTGA. There are 16 residues in the CDR3. In DNA form, the CDR3 reads TGTGCCAGCAGTTCAAGGGGGAAGAGCTCCTACAATGAGCAGTTCTTC. Protein sequence: CASSSRGKSSYNEQFF.

The chain is built from TRBV11-1 and TRBJ2-7, with TRBD1 matching 7 bases. The CDR3 runs 13 residues. The V gene's germline CDR1 is SGHAT and CDR2 FQDESV (reference sequence). Unmatched junction bases numbered 4, after V lost 5 bases and J lost 3 bases. The CDR3 sequence: CASSPGTDYEQYF. Written as DNA, the CDR3 is TGTGCCAGCAGCCCGGGGACAGACTACGAGCAGTACTTC.

This clonotype was seen a few times. The chain links TRBV3-1 to TRBJ2-3; 7 bases agree with TRBD2. CDR1 LGHDT and CDR2 YNNKEL come from the germline V gene (reference sequence). This CDR3 region has 17 residues. V shed 1 base, J shed 1 base, and the junction held 8 bases outside the gene matches. CDR3 residues: CASSQGEGEVGTDTQYF. The DNA for the CDR3 is TGTGCCAGCAGCCAAGGGGAGGGTGAAGTTGGCACAGATACGCAGTATTTT.

The V and J genes are TRBV12-3 or TRBV12-4 and TRBJ1-2; D is uncertain. This CDR3 contains 13 residues. V was clipped by 7 bases and J by 6 bases, with 15 bases between them. CDR3 nucleotides: TGTGCCAGCACTGCGGGAGCCCAAGATGGCTACACCTTC. Its translation: CASTAGAQDGYTF.

The chain employs TRBV7-6 and TRBJ2-7, with D maybe TRBD2 (7 bases). The V and J ends lost 0 bases and 5 bases respectively, with 11 bases between them. From germline, CDR1 is SGHVS and CDR2 FNYEAQ. The CDR3 consists of 14 residues. The CDR3 reads CASSLAGGQHEQYF. The CDR3 bases are TGTGCCAGCAGCTTAGCGGGGGGGCAGCACGAGCAGTACTTC.

This clonotype has a count of ten or more. The chain uses TRBV18 and TRBJ2-5, with 10 bases matching TRBD2. CDR3 length: 15 amino acids. After removal of 10 bases from V and 0 bases from J, the junction contained 8 bases not matched to a gene. Germline lookup yields CDR1 KGHSH and CDR2 LQKENI. This chain's CDR3 is CATLGSGGDQETQYF. CDR3 DNA: TGTGCCACCCTCGGCAGCGGGGGGGACCAAGAGACCCAGTACTTC.

This clonotype was picked up a small number of times. The chain is built from TRBV27 and TRBJ1-2; D unclear. The V and J ends lost 4 bases and 1 base respectively, with 7 bases between them. Per the germline V gene, CDR1 is MNHEY and CDR2 is SMNVEV (reference sequence). The CDR3 has 13 residues. CDR3 DNA sequence: TGTGCCAGCAGTTACGGAGTTAACTATGGCTACACCTTC. It is translated as CASSYGVNYGYTF.

The gene calls are TRBV6-1 and TRBJ1-2; 9 bases fit TRBD1. The CDR3 is 17 residues long. CDR1 is MNHNS and CDR2 is SASEGT in the germline V gene. Germline trimming cut 4 bases from V and 3 bases from J; bases unmatched to any gene: 12. CDR3 bases: TGTGCCAGCAGTGCCGGACAGGGGAGAGGGAAAGACTATGGCTACACCTTC. Protein sequence: CASSAGQGRGKDYGYTF.